A selection of T cell receptor beta chains follows, all from one sample in a study of T cell clones after liver transplantation. Profiled with immunoSEQ multiplex PCR; TCRdb holds only in-frame clones, not every one. The sample yields 20,000 to 25,000 clones, roughly 69% seen once. The input for sequencing was CD4+ T cells from blood, taken before liver transplant. The source of these receptors is a human donor who received a liver transplant. Each CDR3 is given with its conserved first and last residue. The D gene is left open where the match is weak. Where a row states a size, it is once, few, many or the class of an expanded clone; other rows omit it.

D gene	clone size	J gene	V gene	CDR3 DNA	CDR3 protein
.	.	TRBJ2-7	TRBV7-2	TGTGCCAGCAGCTTTACTACGGGCGAGCAGTACTTC	CASSFTTGEQYF
.	few	TRBJ1-2	TRBV19	TGTGCCAGTAGTAGGGCAGGGCAGGGCTACACCTTC	CASSRAGQGYTF
.	.	TRBJ1-1	TRBV5-1	TGCGCCAGCAGCTTAGGCAGCTACACTGAAGCTTTCTTT	CASSLGSYTEAFF
TRBD2	.	TRBJ2-2	TRBV11-2	TGTGCCAGCAGCTTAGCAGGACTAGCGGGAGTCGGGGAGCTGTTTTTT	CASSLAGLAGVGELFF
.	.	TRBJ2-1	TRBV29-1	TGCAGCGTTGAACTGGGGGGTCGCCATAGCTCCTACAATGAGCAGTTCTTC	CSVELGGRHSSYNEQFF
TRBD1	once	TRBJ2-4	TRBV19	TGTGCCAGTAGTTTTCCCATGGACAGGAAAAACATTCAGTACTTC	CASSFPMDRKNIQYF
.	.	TRBJ2-3	TRBV7-2	TGTGCCAGCAGCAAACCGGGTCTAGACACAGATACGCAGTATTTT	CASSKPGLDTDTQYF
TRBD1	.	TRBJ2-2	TRBV29-1	TGCAGCGTTGACGCAGGGGGCAACACCGGGGAGCTGTTTTTT	CSVDAGGNTGELFF
TRBD1	.	TRBJ1-6	TRBV7-6	TGTGCCAGCAGCTTATCCCCGGACAGGGGAGGTTCACCCCTCCACTTT	CASSLSPDRGGSPLHF
TRBD1	.	TRBJ1-2	TRBV9	TGTGCCAGCAGCGTAGGGGACAGGGAGTCTGGCTACACCTTC	CASSVGDRESGYTF
TRBD1	.	TRBJ1-3	TRBV15	TGTGCCACCAGCAGAGATCCCAGGACAGGCTCTGGAAACACCATATATTTT	CATSRDPRTGSGNTIYF
TRBD2	.	TRBJ2-3	TRBV6-1	TGTGCCAGCAGGCGGACTAGCGGGGGCACAGATACGCAGTATTTT	CASRRTSGGTDTQYF
.	.	TRBJ1-1	TRBV19	TGTGCCAGTAGTATAGATGTGAGGAACACTGAAGCTTTCTTT	CASSIDVRNTEAFF
.	.	TRBJ1-3	TRBV19	TGTGCCAGTAGTATTATCTCTGGAAACACCATATATTTT	CASSIISGNTIYF
.	.	TRBJ2-2	TRBV19	TGTGCCAGTAGTATATACGGGACGAACACCGGGGAGCTGTTTTTT	CASSIYGTNTGELFF